Listed below are T cell receptor beta chains from one sample, sequenced in a study of T-cell memory formation after mild COVID-19. Via MiXCR, TCRdb re-called the 5' RACE reads, giving one row per CDR3 protein. The table shows roughly 86,000 distinct CDR3 sequences, with over 12% occurring only once. The specimen was PBMCs or a T cell subset sorted from them (not recorded which). The receptors shown here come from a man younger than 30 who had mild COVID-19 (a few samples of this study predate the infection). Cell type and time point are not known. Each CDR3 is given with its conserved first and last residue. Clone size is stated in some rows and not others, as once, few, many or a class when expanded.

v_gene: TRBV4-1
j_gene: TRBJ2-5
abundance: NA
CDR3aa: CASSQETGEKQETQYF

v_gene: TRBV4-3
j_gene: TRBJ1-5
abundance: NA
CDR3aa: CASSQGVHNQTQHF

v_gene: TRBV20-1
j_gene: TRBJ1-1
abundance: few
CDR3aa: CSARGSGTAGVTEAFF

v_gene: TRBV20-1
j_gene: TRBJ2-7
abundance: many
CDR3aa: CSARGHRALDQGSPYEQYF

v_gene: TRBV4-1
j_gene: TRBJ2-2
abundance: few
CDR3aa: CASSQPGTGGSGELFF

v_gene: TRBV30
j_gene: TRBJ2-5
abundance: many
CDR3aa: CAWSLQGEETQYF

v_gene: TRBV4-3
j_gene: TRBJ1-5
abundance: NA
CDR3aa: CASSQDGTGNQPQHF

v_gene: TRBV9
j_gene: TRBJ2-3
abundance: few
CDR3aa: CASGSGELGADTQYF

v_gene: TRBV7-6
j_gene: TRBJ2-1
abundance: few
CDR3aa: CASSLGPTSGSYNEQFF

v_gene: TRBV11-2
j_gene: TRBJ1-3
abundance: NA
CDR3aa: CASSLTVEPYTIYF

v_gene: TRBV4-3
j_gene: TRBJ2-2
abundance: NA
CDR3aa: CASSQGTGLYTGELFF

v_gene: TRBV28
j_gene: TRBJ1-5
abundance: NA
CDR3aa: CASSWDNQPQHF

v_gene: TRBV5-5
j_gene: TRBJ2-1
abundance: few
CDR3aa: CASSGPGLQEQFF

v_gene: TRBV24-1
j_gene: TRBJ1-2
abundance: NA
CDR3aa: CATSDPDRTYGYTF

v_gene: TRBV7-3
j_gene: TRBJ2-5
abundance: NA
CDR3aa: CASSLTGGDYKTQYF

v_gene: TRBV7-2
j_gene: TRBJ2-1
abundance: few
CDR3aa: CASSFWVEQFF

v_gene: TRBV19
j_gene: TRBJ2-2
abundance: NA
CDR3aa: CASTSGAPFALFF

v_gene: TRBV18
j_gene: TRBJ2-7
abundance: few
CDR3aa: CASSPRDRVYEQYF

v_gene: TRBV7-9
j_gene: TRBJ2-1
abundance: many
CDR3aa: CASSYGTGAYNEQFF

v_gene: TRBV3-1
j_gene: TRBJ2-7
abundance: NA
CDR3aa: CASSHLSGHTYEQYF

v_gene: TRBV11-3
j_gene: TRBJ2-3
abundance: once
CDR3aa: CASSSGRAGATEGTDTQYF

v_gene: TRBV3-1
j_gene: TRBJ2-3
abundance: few
CDR3aa: CASSQERGDTRDTQYF

v_gene: TRBV6-2/TRBV6-3
j_gene: TRBJ2-7
abundance: NA
CDR3aa: CASSYRVAYEQYF

v_gene: TRBV19
j_gene: TRBJ1-5
abundance: NA
CDR3aa: CASSVDRASGQPQHF

v_gene: TRBV2
j_gene: TRBJ1-4
abundance: NA
CDR3aa: CATTGFGEKLFF

v_gene: TRBV6-6
j_gene: TRBJ2-1
abundance: NA
CDR3aa: CASSYPRVPLNEQFF

v_gene: TRBV4-1
j_gene: TRBJ2-6
abundance: few
CDR3aa: CASSQEGSGGSGANVLTF

v_gene: TRBV28
j_gene: TRBJ1-1
abundance: few
CDR3aa: CASSSPVFRQTNTEAFF

v_gene: TRBV6-5
j_gene: TRBJ2-7
abundance: NA
CDR3aa: CASSYYTGYEQYF

v_gene: TRBV7-9
j_gene: TRBJ2-3
abundance: NA
CDR3aa: CASSPRGQGQYF

v_gene: TRBV4-3
j_gene: TRBJ1-1
abundance: NA
CDR3aa: CASSQEGGTGPAGTEAFF

v_gene: TRBV6-5
j_gene: TRBJ1-2
abundance: NA
CDR3aa: CASSYSPENYGYTF

v_gene: TRBV14
j_gene: TRBJ2-7
abundance: NA
CDR3aa: CASSPGTGGIYEQYF

v_gene: TRBV7-8
j_gene: TRBJ2-5
abundance: NA
CDR3aa: CASSLEWRGEETQYF

v_gene: TRBV4-2
j_gene: TRBJ2-3
abundance: NA
CDR3aa: CASSTEWASQTDTQYF

v_gene: TRBV4-3
j_gene: TRBJ1-2
abundance: NA
CDR3aa: CASSQDTSSYGYTF

v_gene: TRBV27
j_gene: TRBJ1-4
abundance: few
CDR3aa: CASSFGILNNEKLFF

v_gene: TRBV5-1
j_gene: TRBJ2-1
abundance: few
CDR3aa: CASSLIAQGLDNEQFF

v_gene: TRBV5-1
j_gene: TRBJ2-1
abundance: NA
CDR3aa: CASSLDSAEQFF

v_gene: TRBV4-3
j_gene: TRBJ2-1
abundance: few
CDR3aa: CASSRTTASDEQFF

v_gene: TRBV4-3
j_gene: TRBJ2-7
abundance: few
CDR3aa: CASSPGTGAEYEQYF

v_gene: TRBV20-1
j_gene: TRBJ2-3
abundance: NA
CDR3aa: CSAPGLADIHTDTQYF

v_gene: TRBV29-1
j_gene: TRBJ2-5
abundance: NA
CDR3aa: CSVQFPGVGETQYF

v_gene: TRBV6-2/TRBV6-3
j_gene: TRBJ2-1
abundance: few
CDR3aa: CASSYGGDEFF

v_gene: TRBV19
j_gene: TRBJ2-3
abundance: NA
CDR3aa: CASTRSGGLNTDTQYF

v_gene: TRBV15
j_gene: TRBJ2-7
abundance: NA
CDR3aa: CATSRVSGDYEQYF

v_gene: TRBV2
j_gene: TRBJ1-1
abundance: few
CDR3aa: CASSEVAMMNTEAFF

v_gene: TRBV4-1
j_gene: TRBJ2-2
abundance: medium-sized
CDR3aa: CASSQTDTGELFF

v_gene: TRBV4-1
j_gene: TRBJ2-3
abundance: NA
CDR3aa: CASSQAISGGGADTQYF

v_gene: TRBV27
j_gene: TRBJ2-1
abundance: NA
CDR3aa: CASSSGVREQFF

v_gene: TRBV7-6
j_gene: TRBJ2-7
abundance: few
CDR3aa: CASSDQTYEQYF

v_gene: TRBV9
j_gene: TRBJ2-3
abundance: few
CDR3aa: CASSEAQNTQYF

v_gene: TRBV12-3/TRBV12-4
j_gene: TRBJ1-2
abundance: few
CDR3aa: CASSPEGLYGYTF